This entry lists 18 T cell receptor beta chains sequenced from one sample in a study of breast tumors, draining lymph nodes, adjacent tissues. Samples came from axillary lymph nodes draining the breast cancer. Via MiXCR, TCRdb re-called the multiplex PCR reads, giving one row per CDR3 protein. The table has approximately 90,000 distinct CDR3 sequences, over 25% seen once. Sequencing input: axillary lymph node tissue. These receptors came from a female donor with breast cancer. Some clones in this sample may be carry-over from other donors' samples.

This clonotype showed up many times. This chain joins TRBV25-1 and TRBJ2-2, with D perhaps matching TRBD2 (6 bases). The CDR3 is made up of 17 amino acids. Per germline, CDR1 MGHDK and CDR2 SYGVNS. V lost 2 bases and J 5 bases, leaving 18 bases between the germline ends. The CDR3 nucleotides read TGTGCCAGCAGTGAAGACGGGGGAGAACGGTATACCGGGGAGCTGTTTTTT. Translating gives CASSEDGGERYTGELFF. Supplemented by reference TRBV25-1 and TRBJ2-2, the full variable domain reads EADIYQTPRYLVIGTGKKITLECSQTMGHDKMYWYQQDPGMELHLIHYSYGVNSTEKGDLSSESTVSRIRTEHFPLTLESARPSHTSQYLCASSEDGGERYTGELFFGEGSRLTVL.

This chain connects TRBV25-1 to TRBJ2-2; a weak D match, TRBD2 (6 bases). CDR1 and CDR2 from the germline V gene are MGHDK and SYGVNS. The CDR3 extends over 14 amino acids. Trimming stripped 7 bases from V and 1 base from J, with 10 bases between. CDR3 sequence: CASTGDLNTGELFF. CDR3 DNA sequence: TGTGCCAGCACCGGGGACTTGAACACCGGGGAGCTGTTTTTT.

This clonotype occurred a few times. This chain joins TRBV6-6 and TRBJ2-2; TRBD2 aligns across 9 bases. This CDR3 is built from 16 residues. The J segment lost 3 bases and the V segment lost 6 bases, leaving 8 bases of the junction unmatched. Per germline, CDR1 MNHNY and CDR2 SVGAGI (reference sequence). The CDR3 sequence is CASSSPGLAYTGELFF. DNA for the CDR3: TGTGCCAGCAGCTCTCCGGGACTAGCTTACACCGGGGAGCTGTTTTTT.

The CDR3 sequence is CSARGGGRVYNEQFF. In DNA, the CDR3 is TGCAGTGCTAGAGGGGGCGGGAGAGTATACAATGAGCAGTTCTTC. This rearrangement joins TRBV20-1 to TRBJ2-1, with 7 bases that match TRBD2. CDR3 size: 15 residues. CDR1 and CDR2 from the germline V gene are DFQATT and SNEGSKA (reference sequence). J was trimmed by 4 bases and V by 1 base; bases with no gene match: 7.

The J gene is TRBJ1-1, the V gene TRBV10-3; D perhaps matches TRBD1 (5 bases). The CDR3 is made up of 13 amino acids. The V gene lost 7 bases and the J gene lost 5 bases, with 14 bases spanning the gap. Germline V gene data show CDR1 as ENHRY and CDR2 as SYGVKD. CDR3 DNA: TGTGCCATCAACGGGGCCGCCGGGACTGAAGCTTTCTTT. Protein sequence: CAINGAAGTEAFF.

This clonotype was detected only once. V and J are TRBV20-1 and TRBJ2-3; D might be TRBD2 (6 bases). V lost 1 base and J lost 3, with 8 bases in between. The CDR3 spans 13 residues. CDR1 is DFQATT, CDR2 SNEGSKA, per germline (reference sequence). This CDR3 reads CSARAGATDTQYF. DNA of the CDR3: TGCAGTGCTAGAGCGGGAGCGACAGATACGCAGTATTTT.

V is TRBV20-1 and J is TRBJ1-5, with D possibly being TRBD1 (5 bases). V was cut by 1 base and J by 0 bases, with 16 bases left in between. Germline loops: CDR1 DFQATT, CDR2 SNEGSKA (reference sequence). This CDR3 is 17 amino acids long. The CDR3 here is CSARVADSAYSNQPQHF. For the CDR3, the DNA is TGCAGTGCTAGAGTAGCAGACAGCGCCTATAGCAATCAGCCCCAGCATTTT.

Many counts were recorded for this clonotype. The chain recombines TRBV7-8 with TRBJ2-7; no firm D call. This CDR3 has 16 amino acids. Germline values: CDR1 SGHVS, CDR2 FQNEAQ. The V and J ends lost 7 bases and 6 bases respectively, with 25 bases between them. The CDR3 region is CASTDKSQVALGEQYF. CDR3 nucleotide sequence: TGTGCCAGCACCGACAAAAGTCAGGTGGCCTTGGGCGAGCAGTACTTC.

As concerns this clonotype: A clone one base away is much larger, so this may be a read error. The chain employs TRBV28 and TRBJ1-2, with D possibly TRBD1 on 5 matching bases. V lost 4 bases and J lost 8, with 17 bases in between. CDR1 and CDR2 from the germline V gene are MDHEN and SYDVKM. This CDR3 contains 14 residues. This CDR3 reads CASSSAGPHLGYTF. Written as DNA, the CDR3 is TGTGCCAGCAGTTCAGCGGGACCCCACCTAGGCTACACCTTC.

This clonotype was picked up many times. The J gene is TRBJ2-7, the V gene TRBV4-1; the match to TRBD2 covers 13 bases. The germline gives CDR1 MGHRA, CDR2 YSYEKL. Unmatched junction bases numbered 5, after V lost 4 bases and J lost 2 bases. CDR3 length: 16 residues. The CDR3 loop is CASSPVGLAGTYEQYF. CDR3 bases: TGCGCCAGCAGCCCCGTGGGACTAGCGGGAACCTACGAGCAGTACTTC.

This clonotype has ten or more counts. The chain combines TRBV6-1 with TRBJ1-5; 7 positions match TRBD1. CDR1 is MNHNS, CDR2 SASEGT, per germline. Trimming cost V 6 bases and J 3 bases; bases outside gene matches: 8. This CDR3 comprises 15 residues. This chain's CDR3 is CASSHRGLNNQPQHF. In DNA, the CDR3 is TGTGCCAGCAGCCACAGGGGCCTAAACAATCAGCCCCAGCATTTT.

This clonotype was seen ten or more times. V gene TRBV15 combines with J gene TRBJ2-1, with 10 bases lining up with TRBD1. V shed 2 bases, J shed 0 bases, and the junction held 4 bases outside the gene matches. CDR3 length: 17 residues. Germline CDR1 is LNHNV and CDR2 is YYDKDF (reference sequence). Written as DNA, the CDR3 is TGTGCCACCAGCAGATTATGGACAGGGGGCTCCTACAATGAGCAGTTCTTC. Protein sequence: CATSRLWTGGSYNEQFF. The whole variable domain, remainder taken from reference TRBV15 and TRBJ2-1, is DAMVIQNPRYQVTQFGKPVTLSCSQTLNHNVMYWYQQKSSQAPKLLFHYYDKDFNNEADTPDNFQSRRPNTSFCFLDIRSPGLGDTAMYLCATSRLWTGGSYNEQFFGPGTRLTVL.

The chain joins TRBV5-6 to TRBJ1-2, with 12 bases matching TRBD1. The ends lost 5 bases at V and 7 bases at J; junction bases unmatched: 6. From germline, CDR1 is SGHDT and CDR2 YYEEEE. This CDR3 region has 14 residues. CDR3 protein: CASSPGTGGSGYTF. CDR3 nucleotides: TGTGCCAGCAGTCCCGGGACAGGGGGCAGTGGCTACACCTTC.

In DNA form, the CDR3 reads TGTGCCACCAGTGGACAGGGGGCGGAAGGCTACACCTTC. Amino acids: CATSGQGAEGYTF. The rearrangement links TRBV24-1 to TRBJ1-2; 10 bases are shared with TRBD1. The germline V gene has CDR1 KGHDR and CDR2 SFDVKD. The CDR3 is 13 amino acids. The V gene end was trimmed by 5 bases and the J gene end by 8 bases; junction bases not matched to a gene: 4.

This clonotype was observed a few times. One base away lies a much larger clone, so this may be a sequencing read error. V and J are TRBV6-1 and TRBJ2-7, with unresolved D. Trimming left V 5 bases short and J 6 bases short, with 8 bases between. The CDR3 contains 11 residues. Germline loops: CDR1 MNHNS, CDR2 SASEGT. The CDR3, as DNA: TGTGCCAGCAGTCAATTCGGCGAGCAGTACTTC. Its protein product is CASSQFGEQYF.

The chain couples TRBV20-1 to TRBJ2-2; TRBD2 matches at 15 bases. J lost 1 base, V lost 5 bases, and 5 bases had no gene match. The CDR3 has 17 residues. Germline CDR1 DFQATT, CDR2 SNEGSKA (reference sequence). The CDR3 spells CSAPPGLAGGNTGELFF. Here the CDR3 DNA reads TGCAGTGCTCCTCCGGGACTAGCGGGAGGGAACACCGGGGAGCTGTTTTTT.

This clonotype was recorded many times. This may come from a read error, since a much larger clone is one base off. The chain links TRBV20-1 to TRBJ2-7; no clear D. Trimming stripped 6 bases from V and 9 bases from J, with 15 bases between. This CDR3 spans 11 amino acids. Germline lookup yields CDR1 DFQATT and CDR2 SNEGSKA (reference sequence). CDR3 loop: CSARRVRGQYF. For the CDR3, the DNA is TGCAGTGCCCGACGAGTACGCGGGCAGTACTTC.

In its sample, this clonotype was seen many times. The chain combines TRBV5-6 with TRBJ2-5, with D unresolved. The V and J ends lost 4 bases and 0 bases respectively, with 16 bases between them. Germline V lookup: CDR1 SGHDT, CDR2 YYEEEE. The CDR3 totals 16 residues. This chain's CDR3 is CASSGPSSPDQETQYF. The CDR3 nucleotides are TGTGCCAGCAGCGGACCCTCTAGTCCAGACCAAGAGACCCAGTACTTC.